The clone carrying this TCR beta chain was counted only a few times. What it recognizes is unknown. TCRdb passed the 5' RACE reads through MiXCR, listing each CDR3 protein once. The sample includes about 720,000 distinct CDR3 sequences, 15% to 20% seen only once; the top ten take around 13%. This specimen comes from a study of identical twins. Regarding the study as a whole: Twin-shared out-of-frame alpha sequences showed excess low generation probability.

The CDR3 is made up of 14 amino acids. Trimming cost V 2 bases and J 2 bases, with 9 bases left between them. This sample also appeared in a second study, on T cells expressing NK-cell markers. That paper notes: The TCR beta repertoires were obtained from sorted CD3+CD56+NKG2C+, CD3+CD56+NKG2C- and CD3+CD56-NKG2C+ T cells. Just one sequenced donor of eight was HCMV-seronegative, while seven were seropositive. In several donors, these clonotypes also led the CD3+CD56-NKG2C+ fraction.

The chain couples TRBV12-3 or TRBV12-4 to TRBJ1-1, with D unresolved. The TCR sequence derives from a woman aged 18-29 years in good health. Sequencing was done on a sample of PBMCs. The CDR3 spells CASSLFRANTEAFF. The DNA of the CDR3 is TGTGCCAGCAGTTTATTTAGGGCAAACACTGAAGCTTTCTTT.